This T cell receptor beta chain came from a study of control samples from healthy donors and cancer patients. The data were produced by immunoSEQ multiplex PCR, yet TCRdb's version contains in-frame clones alone and is incomplete. The profile shows about 79,000 clones, 93% of them singletons. This CDR3 contains 14 residues. CDR1 is MRHNA and CDR2 is SNTAGT in the germline V gene. Deletions cut 5 bases from V and 2 bases from J, with 12 bases between. The V and J genes are TRBV6-4 and TRBJ1-2, with D possibly TRBD1 on 5 matching bases. This receptor was identified in a woman aged 40 to 49 with lung cancer. Sequences were obtained from PBMCs. The CDR3 protein is CASSPQGWNYGYTF. DNA for the CDR3: TGTGCCAGCAGTCCCCAGGGATGGAACTATGGCTACACCTTC.